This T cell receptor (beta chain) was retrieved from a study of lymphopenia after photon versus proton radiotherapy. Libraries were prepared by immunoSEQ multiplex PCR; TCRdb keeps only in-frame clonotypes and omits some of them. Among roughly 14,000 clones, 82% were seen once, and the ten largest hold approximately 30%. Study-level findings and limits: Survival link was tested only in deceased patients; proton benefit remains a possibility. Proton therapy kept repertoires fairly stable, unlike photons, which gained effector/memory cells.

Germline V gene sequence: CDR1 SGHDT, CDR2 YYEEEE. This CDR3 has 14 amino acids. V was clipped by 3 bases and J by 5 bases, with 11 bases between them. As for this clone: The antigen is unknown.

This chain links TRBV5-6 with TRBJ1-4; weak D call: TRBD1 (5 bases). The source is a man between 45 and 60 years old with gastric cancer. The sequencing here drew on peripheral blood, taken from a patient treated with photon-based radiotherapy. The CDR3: CASSSRDQNEKLFF. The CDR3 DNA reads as TGTGCCAGCAGCTCTCGGGACCAGAATGAAAAACTGTTTTTT.